Shown below are 28 T cell receptor beta chains from a single sample sequenced in a study of blood T cell repertoires in COVID-19. Sequencing used immunoSEQ multiplex PCR; TCRdb keeps in-frame clones, though not all of them. Of approximately 260,000 clones in the sample, around nine tenths were seen once. Sequencing used PBMCs or T cells enriched from blood (not recorded which). The receptors stem from a woman between 55 and 75 years old who had recovered from COVID-19.

This chain joins TRBV19 and TRBJ2-7; 11 bases fit TRBD2. Germline V gene data show CDR1 as LNHDA and CDR2 as SQIVND (reference sequence). V lost 7 bases to trimming and J lost 4 bases; unmatched junction nucleotides: 6. The CDR3 covers 14 residues. The CDR3 coding sequence is TGTGCCAGTACCGCGGCTAGCGGGAGGTACGAGCAGTACTTC. Translating it yields CASTAASGRYEQYF.

The J gene is TRBJ1-5, the V gene TRBV13, with D uncertain. This CDR3 comprises 15 residues. CDR1 and CDR2 from the germline V gene are PRHDT and FYEKMQ (reference sequence). Trimming removed 0 bases from V and 6 bases from J, with 12 bases in between. DNA of the CDR3: TGTGCCAGCAGCTTAGGGACGGAGGTAGGTCAGCCCCAGCATTTT. Protein product: CASSLGTEVGQPQHF.

The gene calls are TRBV27 and TRBJ1-1, with unresolved D. This CDR3 has 15 residues. The V end was cut by 3 bases, the J end by 0 bases, with 11 bases between. Germline V CDR1 and CDR2: MNHEY, SMNVEV (reference sequence). The CDR3, as DNA: TGTGCCAGCAGTTTTGGGAGATCTTTGAACACTGAAGCTTTCTTT. It is translated as CASSFGRSLNTEAFF.

The genes are TRBV24-1 and TRBJ1-4; 9 bases line up with TRBD1. This CDR3 has 16 residues. V shed 2 bases and J 1 base; nucleotides not matched to a gene: 1. Germline V gene data show CDR1 as KGHDR and CDR2 as SFDVKD. The CDR3 DNA follows: TGTGCCACCAGTGATTCGGACAGGGGAACTAATGAAAAACTGTTTTTT. This encodes CATSDSDRGTNEKLFF.

This clone was detected only once. V and J are TRBV10-1 and TRBJ2-7; 10 positions match TRBD2. Germline CDR1 reads WNHNN; CDR2 reads SYGVQD (reference sequence). Germline trimming cut 5 bases from V and 0 bases from J; bases unmatched to any gene: 4. There are 15 residues in the CDR3. CDR3 sequence (DNA): TGCGCCAGCAGTCCGGGACTAGCGCGCTCCTACGAGCAGTACTTC. Translated: CASSPGLARSYEQYF.

Only a few counts were recorded for this clone. The chain recombines TRBV11-2 with TRBJ2-1, with 7 bases that match TRBD2. Trimming at V came to 5 bases and at J to 3 bases, leaving 4 bases not matched to a gene. The length of the CDR3 is 14 residues. Germline V CDR1 and CDR2: SGHAT, FQNNGV. Here the CDR3 DNA reads TGTGCCAGCAGCAAAGGGACTAACTACAATGAGCAGTTCTTC. It codes for CASSKGTNYNEQFF.

This clone was seen only a few times. V and J are TRBV28 and TRBJ2-7; D may be TRBD2 (6 bases). CDR3 size: 14 residues. Deletions cut 1 base from V and 7 bases from J, with 14 bases between. Germline CDR1 is MDHEN and CDR2 is SYDVKM. The CDR3 coding sequence is TGTGCCAGCAGTTTATCTGCGGGAACGGGGGAGCAGTACTTC. It yields the protein CASSLSAGTGEQYF.

CDR3 residues: CASSFGGWRYTIYF. CDR3 DNA: TGTGCCAGCAGCTTTGGGGGCTGGCGGTACACCATATATTTT. The rearrangement uses TRBV7-9 and TRBJ1-3; D possibly corresponds to TRBD1 (6 bases). The V gene lost 3 bases and the J gene lost 8 bases, with 14 bases spanning the gap. Germline V gives CDR1 SEHNR, CDR2 FQNEAQ (reference sequence). The CDR3 is made up of 14 amino acids.

The chain employs TRBV6-5 and TRBJ2-5; the D gene is possibly TRBD1 (6 bases). The CDR3 has 14 residues. The germline CDR1 and CDR2 sequences are MNHEY and SVGAGI. The V and J ends lost 7 bases and 5 bases respectively, with 17 bases between them. CDR3 residues: CASMGNTGLETQYF. The CDR3 DNA is TGTGCCAGCATGGGGAACACAGGGCTGGAGACCCAGTACTTC.

J is TRBJ2-7 and V is TRBV7-3; 8 nucleotides align to TRBD2. There are 14 residues in the CDR3. V gave up 3 bases and J gave up 2 bases; unmatched junction bases: 3. CDR1 and CDR2 (germline): SGHTA, FQGTGA. CDR3 sequence (DNA): TGTGCCAGCAGCTTTGCAGCGGGGGCCTACGAGCAGTACTTC. Its translation is CASSFAAGAYEQYF.

CDR3 amino acids: CASSEGGAAQPQHF. CDR3 DNA sequence: TGTGCCAGCAGTGAGGGGGGGGCGGCTCAGCCCCAGCATTTT. The chain combines TRBV9 with TRBJ1-5, with D maybe TRBD1 (6 bases). The germline V and J ends were trimmed by 5 bases and 6 bases, with 15 bases remaining between them. Germline V gene data show CDR1 as SGDLS and CDR2 as YYNGEE. The CDR3 contains 14 residues.

The V gene is TRBV2, the J gene TRBJ2-3; no definite D call. The CDR3 consists of 15 residues. Germline loops: CDR1 SNHLY, CDR2 FYNNEI. Trimming took off 2 bases at V and 0 bases at J, with 9 bases between the two ends. The DNA for the CDR3 is TGTGCCAGCAGTGAATTTACAGTTAGCACAGATACGCAGTATTTT. Its protein is CASSEFTVSTDTQYF.

This sequence joins TRBV19 and TRBJ1-5; TRBD1 matches at 9 bases. Trimming at V came to 6 bases and at J to 4 bases, leaving 1 base not matched to a gene. The length of the CDR3 is 13 residues. Per the germline V gene, CDR1 is LNHDA and CDR2 is SQIVND (reference sequence). The DNA for the CDR3 is TGTGCCAGTAGGGGACAGGGAAATCAGCCCCAGCATTTT. Amino acid sequence: CASRGQGNQPQHF.

The CDR3 region is CASNTQGGDYSNQPQHF. Here the CDR3 DNA reads TGTGCCAGTAACACCCAGGGGGGCGATTATAGCAATCAGCCCCAGCATTTT. The chain combines TRBV19 with TRBJ1-5, with 7 nucleotides matching TRBD1. Germline V CDR1 and CDR2: LNHDA, SQIVND (reference sequence). CDR3 length: 17 amino acids. The junction had 12 bases not matched to a gene; V was cut back by 7 bases and J by 0 bases.

The CDR3 coding sequence is TGCGCCAGCAGCACCCGGGACAGAGGGGAAAAACTGTTTTTT. Translated: CASSTRDRGEKLFF. This sequence joins TRBV5-1 and TRBJ1-4, with TRBD1 matching over 7 bases. The germline CDR1 and CDR2 sequences are SGHRS and YFSETQ. The CDR3 has 14 amino acids. V lost 4 bases, J lost 8 bases, and 8 bases stayed unmatched.

V and J are TRBV11-3 and TRBJ2-5; maybe TRBD2 (6 bases). Germline assignment: CDR1 SGHNT and CDR2 YENEEA. This CDR3 is built from 16 residues. V was cut by 1 base and J by 3 bases, with 15 bases left in between. CDR3 sequence reads: CASSLGTGAGKETQYF. In DNA form, the CDR3 reads TGTGCCAGCAGCTTAGGAACGGGAGCCGGAAAAGAGACCCAGTACTTC.

This sequence joins TRBV18 and TRBJ1-6; 7 nucleotides agree with TRBD1. Germline V gives CDR1 KGHSH, CDR2 LQKENI. With V trimmed by 0 bases and J by 7 bases, 3 bases remained unmatched. The CDR3 is 15 amino acids. CDR3 amino acids: CASSPPGTANSPLHF. CDR3 in DNA: TGTGCCAGCTCACCACCTGGGACAGCAAATTCACCCCTCCACTTT.

The genes are TRBV6-5 and TRBJ2-3; D is unclear. This CDR3 spans 12 amino acids. V gave up 10 bases and J gave up 4 bases, with 12 bases separating them. Germline V gives CDR1 MNHEY, CDR2 SVGAGI. The DNA of the CDR3 is TGTGCCACCCAGTGGAGCGCAGATACGCAGTATTTT. The encoded protein is CATQWSADTQYF.

In its sample, this clone was seen a few times. This rearrangement joins TRBV5-8 to TRBJ1-1; TRBD1 might be the D (6 bases). The CDR3 extends over 14 amino acids. The V end lost 4 bases, the J end lost 10 bases, and 20 bases lay between the germline ends. The germline V gene encodes CDR1 SGHTS and CDR2 YDEGEE. CDR3 sequence reads: CASSLPWQGFVAFF. The CDR3 DNA sequence: TGTGCCAGCAGCCTTCCCTGGCAGGGGTTTGTAGCTTTCTTT.

The chain combines TRBV10-3 with TRBJ1-1; no clear D. CDR3 size: 15 residues. Trimming left V 3 bases short and J 1 base short, with 12 bases between. Germline V lookup: CDR1 ENHRY, CDR2 SYGVKD. The CDR3 region is CAISDLGVQNTEAFF. The CDR3 DNA reads TGTGCCATCAGTGACCTGGGAGTTCAGAACACTGAAGCTTTCTTT.

The chain carries TRBV6-4 and TRBJ2-1, with D possibly being TRBD2 (5 bases). The ends were cut back, 2 bases at V and 2 bases at J, with 16 bases in the middle. CDR3 length equals 17 residues. Germline V gene sequence: CDR1 MRHNA, CDR2 SNTAGT. The chain's CDR3 is CASSDPRWESTYNEQFF. CDR3 coding DNA: TGTGCCAGCAGTGACCCTCGGTGGGAGTCAACCTACAATGAGCAGTTCTTC.

J is TRBJ2-2 and V is TRBV7-9; D gene ambiguous. Germline CDR1 is SEHNR and CDR2 is FQNEAQ (reference sequence). This CDR3 is built from 18 residues. V lost 5 bases and J 0 bases, leaving 19 bases between the germline ends. Written as DNA, the CDR3 is TGTGCCAGCAGCCGTCTGCCCCGCGGCAAATCGAACACCGGGGAGCTGTTTTTT. Translated, it gives CASSRLPRGKSNTGELFF.

The chain combines TRBV11-2 with TRBJ1-4; D is uncertain. V lost 3 bases and J 4 bases, leaving 18 bases between the germline ends. The CDR3 has 17 amino acids. CDR1 is SGHAT, CDR2 FQNNGV, per germline. CDR3: CASSFFGETRLNEKLFF. In DNA, the CDR3 is TGTGCCAGCAGCTTTTTCGGGGAGACAAGACTTAATGAAAAACTGTTTTTT. Together with reference TRBV11-2 and TRBJ1-4, the CDR3 gives the full variable domain: EAGVAQSPRYKIIEKRQSVAFWCNPISGHATLYWYQQILGQGPKLLIQFQNNGVVDDSQLPKDRFSAERLKGVDSTLKIQPAKLEDSAVYLCASSFFGETRLNEKLFFGSGTQLSVL.

The chain employs TRBV27 and TRBJ1-6; TRBD1 aligns across 10 bases. Germline V gene sequence: CDR1 MNHEY, CDR2 SMNVEV (reference sequence). J was trimmed by 8 bases and V by 5 bases; bases with no gene match: 6. The CDR3 is made up of 15 amino acids. The CDR3 loop reads CASSPLGTGDSPLHF. Here the CDR3 DNA reads TGTGCCAGCAGTCCCCTAGGGACAGGGGATTCACCCCTCCACTTT.

The chain recombines TRBV30 with TRBJ1-6, with 9 bases aligning to TRBD1. The V and J ends lost 4 bases and 12 bases, in that order; junction bases with no gene match: 7. Germline V gene data show CDR1 as GTSNPN and CDR2 as SVGIG (reference sequence). The CDR3 is made up of 13 amino acids. CDR3 residues: CAWNPGQGIPLHF. In DNA, the CDR3 is TGTGCCTGGAACCCGGGACAGGGAATACCCCTCCACTTT. Supplemented by reference TRBV30 and TRBJ1-6, the full variable domain reads SQTIHQWPATLVQPVGSPLSLECTVEGTSNPNLYWYRQAAGRGLQLLFYSVGIGQISSEVPQNLSASRPQDRQFILSSKKLLLSDSGFYLCAWNPGQGIPLHFGNGTRLTVT.

The V call is TRBV27, the J call TRBJ2-1, with D uncertain. This CDR3 spans 18 amino acids. V gave up 3 bases and J gave up 6 bases, with 24 bases separating them. Germline lookup yields CDR1 MNHEY and CDR2 SMNVEV (reference sequence). CDR3 coding DNA: TGTGCCAGCAGTTTTCCTTCTCCGGCTTTTCGAGGCACCAATGAGCAGTTCTTC. Its protein product is CASSFPSPAFRGTNEQFF.

The chain employs TRBV6-5 and TRBJ2-5; D perhaps matches TRBD2 (6 bases). The CDR3 totals 15 residues. V lost 6 bases, J lost 5 bases, and 19 bases lay in between. Germline values: CDR1 MNHEY, CDR2 SVGAGI. In DNA form, the CDR3 reads TGTGCCAGCAGGCCCTGGGGGGAGCCCCGGGAGACCCAGTACTTC. Amino acids: CASRPWGEPRETQYF.

The chain recombines TRBV5-1 with TRBJ2-2, with a possible D match to TRBD2 (6 bases). The germline gives CDR1 SGHRS, CDR2 YFSETQ. This CDR3 region has 15 residues. V was pared by 4 bases and J by 0 bases, with 10 bases between. The CDR3 spells CASSRELANTGELFF. As DNA, the CDR3 is TGCGCCAGCAGCCGGGAGCTCGCGAACACCGGGGAGCTGTTTTTT.